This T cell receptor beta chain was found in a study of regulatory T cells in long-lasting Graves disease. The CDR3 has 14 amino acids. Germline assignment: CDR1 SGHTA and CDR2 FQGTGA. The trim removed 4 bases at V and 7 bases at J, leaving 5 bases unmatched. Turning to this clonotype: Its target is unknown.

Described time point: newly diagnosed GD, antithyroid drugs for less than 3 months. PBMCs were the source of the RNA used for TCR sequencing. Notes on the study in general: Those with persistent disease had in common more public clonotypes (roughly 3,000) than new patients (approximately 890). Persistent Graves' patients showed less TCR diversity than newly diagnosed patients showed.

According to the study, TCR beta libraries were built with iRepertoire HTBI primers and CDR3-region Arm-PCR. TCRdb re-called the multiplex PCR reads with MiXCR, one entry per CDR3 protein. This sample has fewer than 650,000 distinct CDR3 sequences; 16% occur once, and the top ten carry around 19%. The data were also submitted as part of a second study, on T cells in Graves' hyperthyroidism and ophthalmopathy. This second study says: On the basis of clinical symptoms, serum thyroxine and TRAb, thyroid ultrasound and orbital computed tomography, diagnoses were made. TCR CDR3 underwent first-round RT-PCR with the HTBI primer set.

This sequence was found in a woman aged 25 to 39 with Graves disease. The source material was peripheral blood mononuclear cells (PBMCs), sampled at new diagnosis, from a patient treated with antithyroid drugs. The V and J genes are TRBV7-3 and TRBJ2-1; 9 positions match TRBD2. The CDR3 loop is CASSSSGNTNEQFF. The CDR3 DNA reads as TGTGCCAGCAGCTCTAGCGGGAATACGAATGAGCAGTTCTTC.